These 29 T cell receptor beta chains came from one sample sequenced in a study of blood T cell repertoires in COVID-19. Produced via immunoSEQ multiplex PCR; TCRdb's table is partial and in-frame only. Among 140,000 or so clones listed, 80% to 85% were seen once. Sequences were obtained from peripheral blood. Receptor source: a man aged 25-45 years with COVID-19, enrolled during active disease.

V gene TRBV6-5 combines with J gene TRBJ1-2, with 7 bases aligning to TRBD1. V lost 6 bases to trimming and J lost 11 bases; unmatched junction nucleotides: 6. Germline CDR1 is MNHEY and CDR2 is SVGAGI. This CDR3 spans 11 amino acids. The CDR3 DNA follows: TGTGCCAGCAGGGGGGACAGTTTATACACCTTC. Translating gives CASRGDSLYTF.

This clone was seen only a few times. This chain uses TRBV6-1 with TRBJ1-4; tentatively, D is TRBD1 (6 bases). CDR3 length: 12 amino acids. V was shortened by 5 bases and J by 7 bases, with 8 bases between the two germline ends. Per the germline V gene, CDR1 is MNHNS and CDR2 is SASEGT. The CDR3 coding sequence is TGTGCCAGCAGTCACAGGGTTGAAAAACTGTTTTTT. Its translation is CASSHRVEKLFF.

The sample holds a few counts of this clone. V gene TRBV5-1 combines with J gene TRBJ1-5, with TRBD1 as a possible D gene (6 bases). Trimming stripped 4 bases from V and 4 bases from J, with 9 bases between. Germline CDR1 and CDR2: SGHRS and YFSETQ. The CDR3 sequence is 13 residues long. CDR3 sequence reads: CASSPGQNQPQHF. In DNA form, the CDR3 reads TGCGCCAGCAGCCCCGGACAGAATCAGCCCCAGCATTTT.

The J gene is TRBJ2-6, the V gene TRBV27; 8 nucleotides line up with TRBD2. With 2 bases clipped from V and 2 bases from J, the junction kept 14 bases outside the gene matches. This CDR3 is built from 20 residues. Germline V gene data show CDR1 as MNHEY and CDR2 as SMNVEV (reference sequence). CDR3: CASSLAPLREVGTGANVLTF. The CDR3 region has the DNA TGTGCCAGCAGTTTAGCCCCGTTGCGGGAGGTAGGAACTGGGGCCAACGTCCTGACTTTC.

This clone has just one count. J is TRBJ1-5 and V is TRBV6-1; D may be TRBD1 (5 bases). The germline V gene has CDR1 MNHNS and CDR2 SASEGT. The CDR3 totals 14 residues. The germline V and J ends were trimmed by 1 base and 6 bases, with 10 bases remaining between them. CDR3 loop: CASSEGQGIQPQHF. The CDR3 DNA reads TGTGCCAGCAGTGAAGGCCAGGGAATTCAGCCCCAGCATTTT.

This clone was found a few times. This chain connects TRBV9 to TRBJ2-1; 11 nucleotides line up with TRBD2. Germline V gives CDR1 SGDLS, CDR2 YYNGEE. The ends lost 0 bases at V and 5 bases at J; junction bases unmatched: 16. The CDR3 runs to 20 residues. This CDR3 reads CASSVVGLAGGYDHNNEQFF. The CDR3 DNA reads TGTGCCAGCAGCGTAGTTGGTCTAGCGGGAGGCTACGATCATAACAATGAGCAGTTCTTC.

The V and J genes are TRBV9 and TRBJ2-3; 8 positions agree with TRBD1. CDR3 size: 16 residues. The germline V gene has CDR1 SGDLS and CDR2 YYNGEE. Unmatched junction bases numbered 9, after V lost 0 bases and J lost 6 bases. This CDR3 is CASSVAGQAVGDTQYF. The CDR3 nucleotides are TGTGCCAGCAGCGTAGCGGGACAGGCGGTTGGTGATACGCAGTATTTT. The complete variable domain, with remaining parts taken from reference TRBV9 and TRBJ2-3, reads DSGVTQTPKHLITATGQRVTLRCSPRSGDLSVYWYQQSLDQGLQFLIQYYNGEERAKGNILERFSAQQFPDLHSELNLSSLELGDSALYFCASSVAGQAVGDTQYFGPGTRLTVL.

The chain couples TRBV29-1 to TRBJ2-5; no definite D call. CDR1 is SQVTM and CDR2 is ANQGSEA in the germline V gene. The CDR3 is made up of 11 amino acids. V gave up 8 bases and J gave up 2 bases, with 9 bases separating them. The CDR3 DNA is TGCAGCAGCACAGTACAAGAGACCCAGTACTTC. Its protein is CSSTVQETQYF.

This sequence joins TRBV5-4 and TRBJ2-1; 7 positions match TRBD2. CDR3 size: 16 residues. The ends lost 4 bases at V and 0 bases at J; junction bases unmatched: 7. The germline gives CDR1 SGHNT, CDR2 YYREEE (reference sequence). The CDR3 region has the DNA TGTGCCAGCAGCGCCGGCCTAGCGGACTCCTACAATGAGCAGTTCTTC. This gives the protein CASSAGLADSYNEQFF.

This clone is a singleton in its sample. The V call is TRBV27, the J call TRBJ1-5; 10 nucleotides match TRBD1. Germline CDR1 reads MNHEY; CDR2 reads SMNVEV (reference sequence). This CDR3 has 19 residues. The J segment lost 6 bases and the V segment lost 0 bases, leaving 14 bases of the junction unmatched. The CDR3 sequence: CASSLSPGQGFSVGQPQHF. In nucleotides, the CDR3 is TGTGCCAGCAGTTTATCGCCGGGACAGGGGTTCAGTGTCGGTCAGCCCCAGCATTTT.

The chain is built from TRBV29-1 and TRBJ2-2, with D tentatively TRBD1 (5 bases). The CDR3 totals 15 residues. CDR1 SQVTM and CDR2 ANQGSEA come from the germline V gene. V was trimmed by 6 bases and J by 1 base, leaving 15 bases between them. The CDR3 region is CSVISVGQNTGELFF. The DNA of the CDR3 is TGCAGCGTCATAAGTGTGGGGCAGAACACCGGGGAGCTGTTTTTT.

V and J are TRBV4-1 and TRBJ2-7, with D perhaps matching TRBD1 (5 bases). CDR3 length: 17 residues. The germline V gene has CDR1 MGHRA and CDR2 YSYEKL. V dropped 0 bases and J dropped 0 bases, with 15 bases sitting between them. In DNA, the CDR3 is TGCGCCAGCAGCCAAGATCACCCTACAGGTCTCTCCTACGAGCAGTACTTC. It is translated as CASSQDHPTGLSYEQYF.

The V call is TRBV27, the J call TRBJ1-2; D is undetermined. The CDR3 is made up of 13 amino acids. Trimming shortened V by 8 bases and J by 5 bases, and 15 bases separated the two germline ends. Germline values: CDR1 MNHEY, CDR2 SMNVEV (reference sequence). CDR3: CASARGGVYGYTF. In DNA form, the CDR3 reads TGTGCCAGCGCTCGAGGCGGGGTATATGGCTACACCTTC.

The rearrangement uses TRBV21-1 and TRBJ2-5; the listed D gene, TRBD1, was not tested against the DNA. TRBV21-1 is annotated as a pseudogene. The CDR3 has 15 residues. The CDR3 DNA follows: TGTGCCAGCAGCAATTTTGGTAGGGGGCAAGAGACCCAGTACTTC. Residues: CASSNFGRGQETQYF.

The CDR3: CASSFPSTDTQYF. The CDR3 nucleotides are TGTGCCAGCAGTTTCCCTAGCACAGATACGCAGTATTTT. The chain uses TRBV28 and TRBJ2-3; no clear D gene. CDR1 MDHEN and CDR2 SYDVKM come from the germline V gene. V was clipped by 3 bases and J by 0 bases, with 4 bases between them. This CDR3 has 13 amino acids.

This clone was counted at least ten times. The rearrangement links TRBV4-1 to TRBJ1-5; 9 nucleotides line up with TRBD1. The germline gives CDR1 MGHRA, CDR2 YSYEKL. V lost 1 base to trimming and J lost 3 bases; unmatched junction nucleotides: 4. The CDR3 runs to 16 residues. The CDR3, as DNA: TGCGCCAGCAGCCAAGCGCGGGACAGGGTCAATCAGCCCCAGCATTTT. It encodes CASSQARDRVNQPQHF.

This clone is a singleton in its sample. The gene calls are TRBV7-8 and TRBJ1-2; D unclear. The CDR3 covers 13 residues. CDR1 is SGHVS and CDR2 is FQNEAQ in the germline V gene. V was trimmed by 6 bases and J by 1 base, leaving 9 bases between them. CDR3 region: CASSDGDNYGYTF. The DNA of the CDR3 is TGTGCCAGCAGTGACGGGGATAACTATGGCTACACCTTC.

The V call is TRBV5-6, the J call TRBJ1-1; TRBD1 agrees at 12 bases. Germline V gene lookup returns CDR1 SGHDT and CDR2 YYEEEE. V shed 5 bases and J 6 bases; nucleotides not matched to a gene: 5. The CDR3 has 14 residues. In nucleotides, the CDR3 is TGTGCCAGCAGACCGGGACAGGGGGCAGCTGAAGCTTTCTTT. Amino acids: CASRPGQGAAEAFF. Filled out from reference TRBV5-6 and TRBJ1-1, the complete variable domain reads DAGVTQSPTHLIKTRGQQVTLRCSPKSGHDTVSWYQQALGQGPQFIFQYYEEEERQRGNFPDRFSGHQFPNYSSELNVNALLLGDSALYLCASRPGQGAAEAFFGQGTRLTVV.

This clone came up once. The chain has TRBV29-1 and TRBJ2-3, with TRBD2 matching over 9 bases. Germline V CDR1 and CDR2: SQVTM, ANQGSEA. The V gene end was trimmed by 7 bases and the J gene end by 6 bases; junction bases not matched to a gene: 11. The CDR3 sequence is 14 residues long. CDR3 loop: CSGKLAGAGDTQYF. The CDR3, as DNA: TGCAGCGGGAAGTTAGCGGGAGCCGGGGATACGCAGTATTTT.

V gene TRBV28 combines with J gene TRBJ1-1, with D possibly matching TRBD1 (5 bases). This CDR3 spans 13 amino acids. Germline V lookup: CDR1 MDHEN, CDR2 SYDVKM. V lost 7 bases to trimming and J lost 0 bases, with 9 bases between them. The CDR3 DNA reads TGTGCCAGCATCGACAGATTGAACACTGAAGCTTTCTTT. Protein sequence: CASIDRLNTEAFF. Full variable domain (outside the CDR3, taken from reference TRBV28 and TRBJ1-1): DVKVTQSSRYLVKRTGEKVFLECVQDMDHENMFWYRQDPGLGLRLIYFSYDVKMKEKGDIPEGYSVSREKKERFSLILESASTNQTSMYLCASIDRLNTEAFFGQGTRLTVV.

This clone has a single count. The chain is built from TRBV6-5 and TRBJ2-2, with TRBD1 matching over 9 bases. V was pared by 8 bases and J by 7 bases, with 8 bases of the junction left unmatched. Germline-derived CDR1 and CDR2 are MNHEY and SVGAGI. The length of the CDR3 is 14 residues. The CDR3 DNA reads as TGTGCCAGCCTCACAGGGGGCGCGGGCGGGGAGCTGTTTTTT. Translated: CASLTGGAGGELFF.

The chain couples TRBV10-3 to TRBJ1-4; TRBD1 agrees at 11 bases. This CDR3 spans 16 amino acids. J lost 2 bases, V lost 8 bases, and 7 bases had no gene match. In germline, CDR1 is ENHRY, CDR2 SYGVKD. The CDR3 DNA follows: TGTGCCATCGGGACAGGGGGTGGTAGGACTAATGAAAAACTGTTTTTT. It translates to CAIGTGGGRTNEKLFF.

The chain employs TRBV6-2 or TRBV6-3 and TRBJ1-1; possibly TRBD1 for D (5 bases). The germline V and J ends were trimmed by 6 bases and 5 bases, with 16 bases remaining between them. Germline CDR1 is MNHEY and CDR2 is SVGEGT. CDR3 length: 14 amino acids. The CDR3 here is CASSRDSTGTEAFF. CDR3 nucleotide sequence: TGTGCCAGCAGCCGGGACTCAACCGGGACTGAAGCTTTCTTT.

V gene TRBV29-1 combines with J gene TRBJ2-2; 8 bases line up with TRBD2. The CDR3 runs 14 residues. The germline CDR1 and CDR2 sequences are SQVTM and ANQGSEA. The V and J ends lost 6 bases and 7 bases, in that order; junction bases with no gene match: 10. CDR3 nucleotides: TGCAGCGTGATCCCCAGGACTAGCCTCGGGGAGCTGTTTTTT. This sequence encodes CSVIPRTSLGELFF.

The rearrangement joins TRBV4-1 to TRBJ1-4, with D maybe TRBD1 (5 bases). Germline CDR1 MGHRA, CDR2 YSYEKL. There are 14 residues in the CDR3. V lost 1 base and J 7 bases, leaving 10 bases between the germline ends. This CDR3 reads CASSQGGGFEKLFF. DNA for the CDR3: TGCGCCAGCAGCCAAGGGGGGGGATTTGAAAAACTGTTTTTT.

The V gene is TRBV9, the J gene TRBJ2-2; weak D call: TRBD1 (5 bases). Trimming took 4 bases from V and 4 from J, leaving 11 bases between them. This CDR3 is 14 amino acids long. Per germline, CDR1 SGDLS and CDR2 YYNGEE. The CDR3 DNA sequence: TGTGCCAGCAGCTCCCGGACACCCACCGGGGAGCTGTTTTTT. Protein sequence: CASSSRTPTGELFF.

The gene calls are TRBV29-1 and TRBJ2-7; 7 bases agree with TRBD2. The CDR3 sequence is 12 residues long. Unmatched junction bases numbered 9, after V lost 7 bases and J lost 6 bases. The germline V gene has CDR1 SQVTM and CDR2 ANQGSEA. In nucleotides, the CDR3 is TGCAGCGGGATGGGGGGGGTTGGCGAGCAGTACTTC. It codes for CSGMGGVGEQYF.

V usage is TRBV4-3 and J usage is TRBJ1-4; 12 positions match TRBD1. CDR1 and CDR2 (germline): LGHNA, YSLEER. V lost 4 bases to trimming and J lost 10 bases; unmatched junction nucleotides: 10. This CDR3 has 16 amino acids. The CDR3 coding sequence is TGCGCCAGCAGCCGGACCTCCGGGACAGGGGGCCGAAAACTGTTTTTT. This encodes CASSRTSGTGGRKLFF.

The chain carries TRBV7-9 and TRBJ2-4; D is perhaps TRBD1 (5 bases). The CDR3 covers 14 residues. Germline V gene data show CDR1 as SEHNR and CDR2 as FQNEAQ (reference sequence). The ends were cut back, 2 bases at V and 5 bases at J, with 10 bases in the middle. CDR3 DNA sequence: TGTGCCAGCAGCTTAACTCAGGGCCAAAACATTCAGTACTTC. Protein: CASSLTQGQNIQYF.